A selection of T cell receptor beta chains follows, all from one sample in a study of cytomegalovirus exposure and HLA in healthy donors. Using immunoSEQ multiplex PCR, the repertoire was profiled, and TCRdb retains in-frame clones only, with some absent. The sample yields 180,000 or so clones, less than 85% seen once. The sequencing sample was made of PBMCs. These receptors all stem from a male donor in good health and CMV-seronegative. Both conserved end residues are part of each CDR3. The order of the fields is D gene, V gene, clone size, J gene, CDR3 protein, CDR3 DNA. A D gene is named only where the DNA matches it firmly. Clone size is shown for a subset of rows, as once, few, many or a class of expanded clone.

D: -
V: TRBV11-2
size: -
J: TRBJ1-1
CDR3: CASDHRGTEAFF
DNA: TGTGCCAGCGACCATCGAGGCACTGAAGCTTTCTTT

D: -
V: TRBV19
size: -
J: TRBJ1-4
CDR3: CASSTRSGEKLFF
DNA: TGTGCCAGTAGTACCAGGTCCGGTGAAAAACTGTTTTTT

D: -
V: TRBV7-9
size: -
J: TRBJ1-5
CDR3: CASSFAGRGQPQHF
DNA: TGTGCCAGCAGCTTTGCTGGGAGGGGTCAGCCCCAGCATTTT

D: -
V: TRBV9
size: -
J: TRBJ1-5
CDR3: CASSPTTNQPQHF
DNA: TGTGCCAGCAGCCCGACTACGAATCAGCCCCAGCATTTT

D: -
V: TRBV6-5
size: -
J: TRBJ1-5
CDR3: CASKTGSNQPQHF
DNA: TGTGCCAGTAAGACTGGTAGCAATCAGCCCCAGCATTTT

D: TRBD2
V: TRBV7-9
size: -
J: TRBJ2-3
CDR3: CSGLPGTSGPTDTQYF
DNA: TGTTCCGGCTTACCGGGGACTAGCGGACCCACAGATACGCAGTATTTT

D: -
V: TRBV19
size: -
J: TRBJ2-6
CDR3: CASSMHRNSGANVLTF
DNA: TGTGCCAGTAGTATGCACAGGAACTCTGGGGCCAACGTCCTGACTTTC

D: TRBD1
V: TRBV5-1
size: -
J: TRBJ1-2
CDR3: CASSGRTGINYGYTF
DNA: TGCGCCAGCAGCGGAAGGACAGGGATAAACTATGGCTACACCTTC

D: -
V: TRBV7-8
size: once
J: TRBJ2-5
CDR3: CASSFDRRETQYF
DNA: TGTGCCAGCAGCTTCGACAGGCGAGAGACCCAGTACTTC

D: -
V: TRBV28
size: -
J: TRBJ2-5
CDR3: CATNRRNRQETQYF
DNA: TGTGCCACCAACCGGCGGAATCGACAAGAGACCCAGTACTTC